This T cell receptor (beta chain) was captured in a study of cytotoxic CD8 clonotypes in ibrutinib-treated CLL. Study in general: Of a cohort that held 10 to 12 relapsed/refractory and around 14 treatment-naive patients, about 18 were IGHV unmutated.

Deep sequencing aimed at 1 in 200,000 to 1 in 1 million T cells' resolution. The table came from immunoSEQ multiplex PCR; TCRdb's copy has only in-frame clones and leaves some out. The sample holds some 80,000 clones, roughly 77% seen once. V gave up 3 bases and J gave up 2 bases, with 10 bases separating them. The CDR3 covers 14 residues. Germline V gene data show CDR1 as MDHEN and CDR2 as SYDVKM. The sample consisted of PBMCs, taken after 12 months of ibrutinib treatment. This receptor was taken from a human donor with chronic lymphocytic leukemia. The V call is TRBV28, the J call TRBJ2-5, with D possibly TRBD2 on 6 matching bases. The CDR3 bases are TGTGCCAGCAGTTTTTGGGGGAGGCAAGAGACCCAGTACTTC. It specifies CASSFWGRQETQYF.